Below are 18 T cell receptor beta chains sequenced from a single sample in a study of T cell repertoires in cytomegalovirus infection (dated by TCRdb to 2018 to 2020). The sequencing machine was an Illumina HiSeq 1500. TCRdb itself trimmed the public reads at Q25 with fastp, ran MiXCR and retained productive beta chains. Rows merge per CDR3 protein into single entries with the most common DNA and genes. The sample table shows fewer than 350,000 distinct CDR3 sequences, and 9.5% are seen once. Roughly 4% of the sample is held by the ten biggest clonotypes. Sequenced input: PBMCs. These receptors were taken from a human donor in good health (CMV status not recorded). Some clones in this sample may be carry-over from other donors' samples.

V usage is TRBV7-3 and J usage is TRBJ2-7; possible D gene TRBD1, 7 bases. This CDR3 has 17 residues. The V gene's germline CDR1 is SGHTA and CDR2 FQGTGA. V was pared by 0 bases and J by 4 bases, with 19 bases between. CDR3 in DNA: TGTGCCAGCAGCTTAACGACCGCGGCAGGGGGGAGGTACGAGCAGTACTTC. This encodes CASSLTTAAGGRYEQYF.

CDR3 coding DNA: TGTGCCAGCAGTTTAAGTGGAGCAGCTGGAAACACCATATATTTT. Its protein is CASSLSGAAGNTIYF. This chain uses TRBV12-3 or TRBV12-4 with TRBJ1-3; D is uncertain. The CDR3 runs 15 residues. Trimming shortened V by 2 bases and J by 2 bases, and 10 bases separated the two germline ends.

This clonotype has just a few counts. The J gene is TRBJ1-6, the V gene TRBV20-1; TRBD1 aligns across 7 bases. The CDR3 totals 13 residues. Germline V CDR1 and CDR2: DFQATT, SNEGSKA (reference sequence). V gave up 5 bases and J gave up 10 bases; unmatched junction bases: 8. The CDR3 sequence: CSAPRQGGSPLHF. The DNA for the CDR3 is TGCAGTGCTCCTCGACAGGGCGGATCACCCCTCCACTTT.

This chain uses TRBV28 with TRBJ2-3, with a possible D match to TRBD2 (6 bases). The CDR3 spans 13 residues. V lost 10 bases to trimming and J lost 2 bases, with 13 bases between them. Germline CDR1 MDHEN, CDR2 SYDVKM. Written as DNA, the CDR3 is TGTGCCATCTCGGGACTTCCCACAGATACGCAGTATTTT. It translates to CAISGLPTDTQYF.

The rearrangement uses TRBV2 and TRBJ2-7; the match to TRBD2 covers 11 bases. V lost 2 bases to trimming and J lost 3 bases; unmatched junction nucleotides: 3. CDR1 and CDR2 (germline): SNHLY, FYNNEI. The CDR3 is 15 amino acids. The DNA for the CDR3 is TGTGCCAGCAGTGAACGACTAGCGGGGTTCTACGAGCAGTACTTC. The encoded protein is CASSERLAGFYEQYF.

The V and J genes are TRBV6-6 and TRBJ1-5; possibly TRBD1 for D (5 bases). Germline V gene lookup returns CDR1 MNHNY and CDR2 SVGAGI (reference sequence). The CDR3 is made up of 16 amino acids. Trimming took off 7 bases at V and 1 base at J, with 17 bases between the two ends. The CDR3 region is CASNPVPGGSNQPQHF. DNA for the CDR3: TGTGCCAGCAACCCCGTCCCGGGGGGAAGCAATCAGCCCCAGCATTTT.

This clonotype has a handful of counts. The chain is built from TRBV27 and TRBJ2-3, with D unresolved. The ends were cut back, 6 bases at V and 2 bases at J, with 3 bases in the middle. The CDR3 is 11 amino acids. The V gene's germline CDR1 is MNHEY and CDR2 SMNVEV (reference sequence). The CDR3 DNA reads as TGTGCCAGCAGAGCCACAGATACGCAGTATTTT. This encodes CASRATDTQYF.

The chain uses TRBV4-1 and TRBJ2-1; a weak D match, TRBD2 (6 bases). Germline V gene lookup returns CDR1 MGHRA and CDR2 YSYEKL. This CDR3 has 12 residues. V lost 0 bases and J 16 bases, leaving 13 bases between the germline ends. The CDR3 DNA follows: TGCGCCAGCAGCCAAGATTGGGGGGATGGCTTCTTC. Its translation: CASSQDWGDGFF.

This clonotype was recorded a few times. The chain carries TRBV7-2 and TRBJ1-1, with 8 bases identical to TRBD1. This CDR3 has 14 amino acids. The germline gives CDR1 SGHTA, CDR2 FQGNSA. V shed 6 bases, J shed 4 bases, and the junction held 7 bases outside the gene matches. The CDR3 sequence: CASRFDRGGTEAFF. The CDR3 DNA reads TGTGCCAGCAGATTCGACAGGGGCGGCACTGAAGCTTTCTTT.

By sample share, this clonotype is large. The chain couples TRBV7-2 to TRBJ2-7; 9 bases fit TRBD2. J was trimmed by 4 bases and V by 2 bases; bases with no gene match: 6. The germline gives CDR1 SGHTA, CDR2 FQGNSA. The CDR3 contains 15 residues. CDR3: CASSLLSSGEYEQYF. CDR3 in DNA: TGTGCCAGCAGCTTATTGTCTAGCGGGGAATACGAGCAGTACTTC.

This clonotype has more than one count but fewer than ten. The chain links TRBV12-3 or TRBV12-4 to TRBJ2-1; TRBD1 matches 8 bases. This CDR3 has 15 residues. The J segment lost 5 bases and the V segment lost 4 bases, leaving 7 bases of the junction unmatched. The CDR3 DNA sequence: TGTGCCAGCAGTTCCAGGGGGCTTCAAGACAATGAGCAGTTCTTC. It encodes CASSSRGLQDNEQFF.

This clonotype was observed at least ten times. V gene TRBV27 combines with J gene TRBJ1-2, with TRBD1 identical over 7 bases. V lost 6 bases, J lost 8 bases, and 9 bases stayed unmatched. Germline CDR1 and CDR2: MNHEY and SMNVEV (reference sequence). The CDR3 contains 13 residues. The CDR3 nucleotides are TGTGCCAGCAGATTTACCGGGACAGACGGCTACACCTTC. Its protein product is CASRFTGTDGYTF.

In this sample, this clonotype turned up a few times. CDR3 region: CASSVPAGGNEQFF. In nucleotides, the CDR3 is TGTGCCAGCAGCGTCCCAGCGGGAGGCAATGAGCAGTTCTTC. The chain couples TRBV9 to TRBJ2-1; 9 positions agree with TRBD2. With V trimmed by 2 bases and J by 6 bases, 3 bases remained unmatched. The CDR3 is 14 amino acids. Germline CDR1 reads SGDLS; CDR2 reads YYNGEE.

This clonotype has at least ten counts. In nucleotides, the CDR3 is TGCGCCAGCAGCCAAGACCCAGCGGGGTTTAACTCCTACAATGAGCAGTTCTTC. Amino acid sequence: CASSQDPAGFNSYNEQFF. V and J are TRBV4-1 and TRBJ2-1; 7 bases agree with TRBD2. V lost 0 bases to trimming and J lost 0 bases; unmatched junction nucleotides: 8. CDR3 length equals 18 residues. Germline CDR1 and CDR2: MGHRA and YSYEKL.

At least ten counts were recorded for this clonotype. This rearrangement joins TRBV2 to TRBJ2-5; the match to TRBD1 covers 8 bases. The CDR3 sequence is 15 residues long. CDR1 is SNHLY, CDR2 FYNNEI, per germline. The ends lost 1 base at V and 7 bases at J; junction bases unmatched: 8. CDR3 bases: TGTGCCAGCAGTGAAGGCAGGGGGCTTAAGGGGACCCAGTACTTC. This codes for CASSEGRGLKGTQYF.

The chain recombines TRBV20-1 with TRBJ1-1, with 9 bases matching TRBD1. CDR1 DFQATT and CDR2 SNEGSKA come from the germline V gene (reference sequence). This CDR3 is built from 15 residues. The junction had 6 bases not matched to a gene; V was cut back by 3 bases and J by 1 base. CDR3 region: CSARSDRGGNTEAFF. The DNA of the CDR3 is TGCAGTGCTAGGTCAGACAGGGGGGGGAACACTGAAGCTTTCTTT.

This clonotype was counted ten times or more. The chain uses TRBV19 and TRBJ2-1, with 8 bases lining up with TRBD1. V dropped 3 bases and J dropped 8; count of bases not matched to a gene: 15. The germline V gene encodes CDR1 LNHDA and CDR2 SQIVND (reference sequence). CDR3 length: 17 residues. Here the CDR3 reads CASSMATGTGFGDEQFF. In DNA, the CDR3 is TGTGCCAGTAGTATGGCCACTGGGACAGGTTTTGGGGATGAGCAGTTCTTC.

This clonotype has just one count. The chain joins TRBV28 to TRBJ2-7; D gene ambiguous. Trimming took off 7 bases at V and 2 bases at J, with 12 bases between the two ends. CDR3 length: 13 residues. Germline V lookup: CDR1 MDHEN, CDR2 SYDVKM. The CDR3 sequence: CASIKIVPYEQYF. The CDR3 DNA is TGTGCCAGCATCAAAATAGTCCCCTACGAGCAGTACTTC.